This T cell receptor (beta chain) is drawn from a study of T cell changes during pregnancy in multiple sclerosis (dated by TCRdb to about 2019). Broadly, across the study: The study looked at changes in the T cell repertoire across pregnancy in women with multiple sclerosis.

Libraries were constructed by the immunoSEQ multiplex PCR assay. TCRdb limited this immuneACCESS table to in-frame rearrangements with V and J called. A share of clones is missing; checked studies link under half to unresolved V genes, and the rest is unexplained. This sample comprises 50,000 or so clones, roughly 95% of them detected only once. Roughly 3.7% of the sample comes from the top ten. With regard to this clone: Its specific antigen is unknown. Base qualities are missing; no much larger clone stands one base away. Other DNA variants within this sample encode the same CDR3.

Counted from cysteine to phenylalanine, this CDR3 has 14 amino acids. The entry retains the CDR3 DNA only, 42 bases that are in frame from base 1. For this chain, trimming is 4 bases at the V end and 5 bases at the J end, and the number of junction bases without a gene match is 5. Via the germline V gene, CDR1 is SGHRS and CDR2 YFSETQ. The receptor was isolated from a female donor with multiple sclerosis, enrolled in a pregnancy study. The specimen comprised CD8+ T cells from peripheral blood mononuclear cells, sampled after pregnancy. The V and J segments used are TRBV5-1 and TRBJ2-7, and TRBD1 matches 11 of the central bases. The sequenced DNA is TGCGCCAGCAGCCTAGGACAGGGGGCCAACGAGCAGTACTTC. Translation gives CASSLGQGANEQYF.